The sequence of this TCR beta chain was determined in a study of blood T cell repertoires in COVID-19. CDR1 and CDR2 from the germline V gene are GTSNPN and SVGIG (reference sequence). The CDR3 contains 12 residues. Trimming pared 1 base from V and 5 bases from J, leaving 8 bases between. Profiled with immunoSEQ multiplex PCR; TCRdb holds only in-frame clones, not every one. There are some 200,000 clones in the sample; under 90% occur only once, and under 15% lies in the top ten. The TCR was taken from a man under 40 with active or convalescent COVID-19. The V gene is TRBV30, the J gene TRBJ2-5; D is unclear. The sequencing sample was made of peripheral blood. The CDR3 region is CAWSDSRETQYF. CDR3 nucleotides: TGTGCCTGGAGTGATTCCCGGGAGACCCAGTACTTC.